This T cell receptor beta chain is from a study of shared clonotypes between healthy human individuals. The protocol was immunoSEQ multiplex PCR, while the TCRdb copy is restricted to in-frame clones and leaves out a portion. Of about 1.5 million clones listed, approximately 97% are singletons. This receptor was identified in a man aged 25 to 45 in good health. Sequenced material: naive CD4+ T cells sorted from blood. The subset was: CD45RA+ positively selected.

CDR3 region: CASSSSLISEQYF. The DNA for the CDR3 is TGTGCCAGCAGCTCCTCTTTGATCTCCGAGCAGTACTTC. V usage is TRBV7-3 and J usage is TRBJ2-7; D is undetermined. CDR3 length: 13 amino acids. Germline loops: CDR1 SGHTA, CDR2 FQGTGA. Trimming shortened V by 4 bases and J by 6 bases, and 13 bases separated the two germline ends.